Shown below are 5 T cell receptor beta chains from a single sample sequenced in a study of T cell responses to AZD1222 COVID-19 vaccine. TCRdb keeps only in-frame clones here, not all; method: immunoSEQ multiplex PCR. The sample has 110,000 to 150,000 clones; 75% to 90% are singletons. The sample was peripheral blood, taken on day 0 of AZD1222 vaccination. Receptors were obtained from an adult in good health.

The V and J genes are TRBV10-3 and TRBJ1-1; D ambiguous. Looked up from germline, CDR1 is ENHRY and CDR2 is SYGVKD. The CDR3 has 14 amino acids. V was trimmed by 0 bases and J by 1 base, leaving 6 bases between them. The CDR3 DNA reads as TGTGCCATCAGTGAGTCTCTGGGGAACACTGAAGCTTTCTTT. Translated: CAISESLGNTEAFF.

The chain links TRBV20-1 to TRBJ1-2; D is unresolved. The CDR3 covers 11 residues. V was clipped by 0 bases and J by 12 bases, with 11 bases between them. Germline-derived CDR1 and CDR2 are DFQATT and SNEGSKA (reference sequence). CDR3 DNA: TGCAGTGCTAGAGATCTTGTTCTTGACACCTTC. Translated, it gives CSARDLVLDTF.

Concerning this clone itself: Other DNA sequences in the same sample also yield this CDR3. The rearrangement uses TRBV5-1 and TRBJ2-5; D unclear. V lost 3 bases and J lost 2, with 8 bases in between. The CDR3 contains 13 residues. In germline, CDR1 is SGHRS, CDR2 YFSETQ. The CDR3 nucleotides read TGCGCCAGCAGCTCCGGGTCACAAGAGACCCAGTACTTC. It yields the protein CASSSGSQETQYF.

CDR3 sequence reads: CATSTQWNTEAFF. The CDR3 nucleotides are TGTGCCACCAGCACCCAGTGGAACACTGAAGCTTTCTTT. This chain joins TRBV15 and TRBJ1-1, with D unclear. Trimming pared 4 bases from V and 1 base from J, leaving 7 bases between. This CDR3 contains 13 residues. Germline loops: CDR1 LNHNV, CDR2 YYDKDF (reference sequence).

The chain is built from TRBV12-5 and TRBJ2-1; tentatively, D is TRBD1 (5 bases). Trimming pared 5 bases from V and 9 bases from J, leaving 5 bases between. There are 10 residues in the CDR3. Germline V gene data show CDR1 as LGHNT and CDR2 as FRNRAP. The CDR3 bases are TGTGCTAGTGGTGGGGCTGAGCAGTTCTTC. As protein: CASGGAEQFF.